The text below deals with one T cell receptor (beta chain). Antigen specificity is unknown. Being one base from a much bigger clone, this may be a read error. Using unique molecular identifiers, the investigators prepared the TCRbeta library. TCRdb reprocessed the PCR reads with MiXCR, giving one entry per CDR3 protein. The sample has about 27,000 distinct CDR3 sequences, 15% to 20% seen once; the top ten hold 35%. The sample originates from a study of T-cell reconstitution after alpha-beta-depleted transplantation in children. Study-wide findings and caveats: T-cell numbers and diversity, one year after transplant, stemmed largely from T cells that were newly produced. Recipient T cells and thymic progenitors that survived were the source of the high TCRbeta diversity seen at day 60 in some patients.

Germline V lookup: CDR1 SQVTM, CDR2 ANQGSEA. The CDR3 is 15 residues long. V lost 4 bases, J lost 6 bases, and 19 bases lay in between. The sample consisted of PBMCs, mostly from graft donor cells, taken 60 days after TCRalphabeta/CD19-depleted stem cell transplant. The V call is TRBV29-1, the J call TRBJ2-1, with unresolved D. This sequence originates from a male patient aged 2-15 years who had a stem cell transplant for acute lymphoblastic leukemia, so the T cells may come from the graft donor. CDR3 in amino acids: CSVGLPVGASNEQFF. For the CDR3, the DNA is TGCAGCGTTGGGCTGCCAGTCGGAGCGTCCAATGAGCAGTTCTTC.